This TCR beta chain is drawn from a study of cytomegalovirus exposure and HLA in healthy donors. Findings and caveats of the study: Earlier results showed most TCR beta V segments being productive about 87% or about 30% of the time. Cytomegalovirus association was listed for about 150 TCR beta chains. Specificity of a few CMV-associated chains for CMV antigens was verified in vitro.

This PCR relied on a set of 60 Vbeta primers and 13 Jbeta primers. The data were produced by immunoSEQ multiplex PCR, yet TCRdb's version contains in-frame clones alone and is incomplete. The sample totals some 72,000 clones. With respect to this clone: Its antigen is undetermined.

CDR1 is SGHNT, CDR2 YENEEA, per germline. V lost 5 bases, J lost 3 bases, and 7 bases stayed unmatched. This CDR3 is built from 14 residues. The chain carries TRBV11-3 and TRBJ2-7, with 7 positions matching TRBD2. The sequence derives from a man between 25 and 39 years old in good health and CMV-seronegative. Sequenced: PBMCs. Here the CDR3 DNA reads TGTGCCAGCAGCGGGACTAACCCCTACTACGAGCAGTACTTC. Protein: CASSGTNPYYEQYF.